These 6 T cell receptor beta chains were all obtained from the same sample, sequenced in a study of shared clonotypes between healthy human individuals. TCRdb keeps only in-frame clones here, not all; method: immunoSEQ multiplex PCR. The table has 1,400,000 or so clones, around 98.5% seen once. The sample consisted of naive CD4+ T cells sorted from blood. The subset: CD45RA+ positively selected. All receptors derive from a man younger than 40 in good health.

The table lists this clone with a count of one. The gene calls are TRBV7-2 and TRBJ2-5; a weak D match, TRBD1 (6 bases). Germline CDR1 is SGHTA and CDR2 is FQGNSA. The CDR3 has 15 residues. Trimming pared 5 bases from V and 0 bases from J, leaving 13 bases between. CDR3 amino acids: CASSLRAGDQETQYF. In DNA, the CDR3 is TGTGCCAGCAGCCTAAGGGCAGGGGACCAAGAGACCCAGTACTTC.

The chain links TRBV30 to TRBJ2-3; 7 nucleotides line up with TRBD2. Trimming at V came to 1 base and at J to 7 bases, leaving 17 bases not matched to a gene. CDR1 is GTSNPN and CDR2 is SVGIG in the germline V gene (reference sequence). The CDR3 is 17 residues long. Here the CDR3 DNA reads TGTGCCTGGAGTGGAGACCGGTTGCGGAGCGGGATTTATACGCAGTATTTT. As protein: CAWSGDRLRSGIYTQYF.

This clone was picked up one time. The chain uses TRBV5-1 and TRBJ2-7, with D possibly matching TRBD2 (6 bases). The CDR3 runs 13 residues. V shed 5 bases and J shed 6 bases, with 15 bases lying between them. Germline loops: CDR1 SGHRS, CDR2 YFSETQ. For the CDR3, the DNA is TGCGCCAGCAGTCACCGCCCGGGAGCCGAGCAGTACTTC. Protein: CASSHRPGAEQYF.

Here the CDR3 reads CASSLVSVGEQYF. DNA for the CDR3: TGTGCCAGCAGCTTGGTGTCGGTTGGCGAGCAGTACTTC. This chain links TRBV5-5 with TRBJ2-7; D is ambiguous. Per germline, CDR1 SGHKS and CDR2 YYEKEE (reference sequence). The CDR3 length is 13 residues. The V and J ends lost 0 bases and 6 bases respectively, with 10 bases between them. The full variable domain, completed using reference TRBV5-5 and TRBJ2-7, is DAGVTQSPTHLIKTRGQQVTLRCSPISGHKSVSWYQQVLGQGPQFIFQYYEKEERGRGNFPDRFSARQFPNYSSELNVNALLLGDSALYLCASSLVSVGEQYFGPGTRLTVT.

This clone has only one observation. Other DNA sequences in this specimen translate into the identical CDR3. The genes are TRBV5-4 and TRBJ2-7; maybe TRBD2 (5 bases). The CDR3 length is 15 residues. Germline V gene lookup returns CDR1 SGHNT and CDR2 YYREEE (reference sequence). Trimming took off 4 bases at V and 0 bases at J, with 14 bases between the two ends. The chain's CDR3 is CASSLGSGSSYEQYF. In nucleotides, the CDR3 is TGTGCCAGCAGCCTTGGGTCGGGGAGCTCCTACGAGCAGTACTTC. The variable domain in full, completed from reference TRBV5-4 and TRBJ2-7, reads ETGVTQSPTHLIKTRGQQVTLRCSSQSGHNTVSWYQQALGQGPQFIFQYYREEENGRGNFPPRFSGLQFPNYSSELNVNALELDDSALYLCASSLGSGSSYEQYFGPGTRLTVT.

V and J are TRBV5-1 and TRBJ2-7; TRBD2 matches at 7 bases. This CDR3 region has 14 residues. Losses at the gene ends were 2 bases for V and 2 bases for J; bases not matched to a gene: 4. In germline, CDR1 is SGHRS, CDR2 YFSETQ. The CDR3 region has the DNA TGCGCCAGCAGCTTTTCTAGCGGTACCTACGAGCAGTACTTC. Its protein product is CASSFSSGTYEQYF.